One sample yielded the 13 T cell receptor beta chains listed below, sequenced in a study of T-cell memory formation after mild COVID-19. MiXCR, run by TCRdb on the 5' RACE reads, gives a single entry per CDR3 protein. The data show approximately 500,000 distinct CDR3 sequences, roughly 23% seen once. The specimen sequenced was PBMCs or a T cell subset sorted from them (not recorded which). These receptors came from an adult woman who had mild COVID-19 (a few samples of this study predate the infection). Cell type and time point are not known.

V gene TRBV27 combines with J gene TRBJ1-2; possibly TRBD1 for D (6 bases). The CDR3 loop spans 12 amino acids. Trimming left V 6 bases short and J 8 bases short, with 13 bases between. Looked up from germline, CDR1 is MNHEY and CDR2 is SMNVEV (reference sequence). CDR3 bases: TGTGCCAGCAGCACCCTCAGGGGAGGCTACACCTTC. Its protein is CASSTLRGGYTF.

The rearrangement links TRBV19 to TRBJ2-7; D is undetermined. This CDR3 spans 13 amino acids. Trimming removed 0 bases from V and 3 bases from J, with 6 bases in between. Germline CDR1 is LNHDA and CDR2 is SQIVND (reference sequence). Here the CDR3 DNA reads TGTGCCAGTAGTATAGATCATGGCTACGAGCAGTACTTC. Translating it yields CASSIDHGYEQYF.

V and J are TRBV20-1 and TRBJ2-1, with D tentatively TRBD1 (6 bases). Trimming took 3 bases from V and 5 from J, leaving 14 bases between them. The CDR3 has 14 amino acids. Germline CDR1 is DFQATT and CDR2 is SNEGSKA (reference sequence). Written as DNA, the CDR3 is TGCAGTGCTAGTCAGGGGCCCCGTGACAATGAGCAGTTCTTC. Translation gives CSASQGPRDNEQFF.

This clonotype showed up just a few times. V usage is TRBV9 and J usage is TRBJ2-1; D might be TRBD1 (6 bases). V was cut by 2 bases and J by 9 bases, with 12 bases left in between. Germline lookup yields CDR1 SGDLS and CDR2 YYNGEE. This CDR3 has 13 amino acids. The CDR3 DNA reads as TGTGCCAGCAGCGTCGGGACATCCAGTGAGCAGTTCTTC. As protein: CASSVGTSSEQFF.

The chain combines TRBV24-1 with TRBJ2-1, with D uncertain. This CDR3 contains 13 residues. CDR1 is KGHDR, CDR2 SFDVKD, per germline. V was trimmed by 3 bases and J by 3 bases, leaving 5 bases between them. The CDR3, as DNA: TGTGCCACCAGTGATGCGTTCTACAATGAGCAGTTCTTC. Translation: CATSDAFYNEQFF.

This clonotype was seen more than once but under ten times. This chain joins TRBV19 and TRBJ1-1; no definite D call. In germline, CDR1 is LNHDA, CDR2 SQIVND (reference sequence). CDR3 length equals 15 residues. V was pared by 6 bases and J by 0 bases, with 14 bases between. CDR3 bases: TGTGCCAGTAGCCCTCTGGCTGGAATGAACACTGAAGCTTTCTTT. Protein product: CASSPLAGMNTEAFF.

The chain is built from TRBV7-6 and TRBJ1-1; TRBD1 aligns across 10 bases. The junction had 7 bases not matched to a gene; V was cut back by 5 bases and J by 4 bases. Germline CDR1 is SGHVS and CDR2 is FNYEAQ. The CDR3 length is 15 residues. The CDR3 is CASSPDRGGGTEAFF. Here the CDR3 DNA reads TGTGCCAGCAGCCCGGACAGGGGGGGGGGCACTGAAGCTTTCTTT.

This chain's CDR3 is CASKLREGRDQETQYF. CDR3 nucleotides: TGTGCCAGCAAGTTACGGGAGGGGAGGGACCAAGAGACCCAGTACTTC. This chain uses TRBV6-6 with TRBJ2-5; 8 bases fit TRBD2. This CDR3 is built from 16 residues. Trimming took 7 bases from V and 0 from J; bases not matched to a gene: 10. Germline V lookup: CDR1 MNHNY, CDR2 SVGAGI (reference sequence).

This clonotype turned up a few times. The chain has TRBV3-1 and TRBJ2-7; D ambiguous. This CDR3 is built from 14 residues. The germline gives CDR1 LGHDT, CDR2 YNNKEL (reference sequence). V was trimmed by 1 base and J by 2 bases, leaving 9 bases between them. The CDR3 DNA is TGTGCCAGCAGCCAAGTTCCAGGTCCCTACGAGCAGTACTTC. Its protein product is CASSQVPGPYEQYF.

The genes are TRBV7-3 and TRBJ2-1; 7 bases are a match to TRBD1. The germline gives CDR1 SGHTA, CDR2 FQGTGA. The CDR3 has 12 residues. The ends lost 9 bases at V and 8 bases at J; junction bases unmatched: 7. The CDR3 region has the DNA TGTGCCAGAGGGGGCAGGGTCGATGAGCAGTTCTTC. Protein product: CARGGRVDEQFF.

This clonotype has more than one count but fewer than ten. The chain recombines TRBV4-3 with TRBJ2-1; D ambiguous. Trimming shortened V by 0 bases and J by 4 bases, and 10 bases separated the two germline ends. CDR1 is LGHNA, CDR2 YSLEER, per germline. The CDR3 length is 15 residues. The CDR3 sequence is CASSQEYRPYNEQFF. CDR3 in DNA: TGCGCCAGCAGCCAAGAATACAGACCATACAATGAGCAGTTCTTC.

The chain is built from TRBV2 and TRBJ2-5, with a possible D match to TRBD2 (5 bases). The CDR3 runs to 12 residues. Germline CDR1 SNHLY, CDR2 FYNNEI. V was clipped by 5 bases and J by 4 bases, with 8 bases between them. The CDR3 spells CASSRGTETQYF. The CDR3 DNA is TGTGCCAGCAGTCGGGGTACAGAGACCCAGTACTTC.

This clonotype was found a few times. J is TRBJ2-2 and V is TRBV5-6, with TRBD2 identical over 7 bases. From germline, CDR1 is SGHDT and CDR2 YYEEEE. There are 16 residues in the CDR3. V dropped 4 bases and J dropped 4; count of bases not matched to a gene: 10. The CDR3 spells CASSPMGGTVTGELFF. For the CDR3, the DNA is TGTGCCAGCAGCCCGATGGGGGGGACCGTCACCGGGGAGCTGTTTTTT.